This T cell receptor (beta chain) was profiled in a study of T cell clonotyping in hematopoietic cell transplantation (dated by TCRdb to about 2021). Background on the whole study: A total of approximately 130 blood samples were gathered in the study from around 40 consecutive transplant recipients along with their related donors. Recruitment of patients ran from September 2015 to early 2017, and follow-up continued until September 2020 or until death. Study-wide findings and limitations: Donor and pretransplant recipient Inverse Simpson Index values predicted broader posttransplant TCR repertoire diversity. Overlap with donor repertoires was found for only a small fraction of recipient repertoires, with over 97% found to appear de novo at the given depth. The sample size was limited, and because cells were not sorted, the contributions of CD4 and CD8 repertoires could not be separated. Recipient TCR diversity fell after transplant, with pathologically expanded clonotypes rising progressively from day 30 to day 180.

As to this clone: The antigen it recognizes is unknown. It has no much larger one-base neighbor in the sample; base qualities were not kept.

Read against the paper, the sample's time point label means: 100 days after allo-HCT. Blood from recipients was drawn about 28 days before transplant and again at days 30, 100 and 180 after transplant. Using Nuclei Lysis Solution, genomic DNA was extracted from unfractionated peripheral blood mononuclear cells that were either fresh or cryopreserved. TCR beta CDR3 regions were amplified from genomic DNA with the immunoSEQ assay, a bias-controlled multiplex PCR using V- and J-specific primers. A proprietary barcode and Illumina adapter sequences were added to the CDR3 amplicons in a second PCR step. An Illumina MiSeq instrument was used to sequence the CDR3 libraries. Under the source paper's analysis protocol: Export and quality control were handled in immunoSEQ Analyzer 3.0, while downstream analyses relied on R Bioconductor and Immunarch. Only productive rearrangements in the normalized downsampled data set went into calculating the repertoire metrics. Pathologically expanded clonotypes were defined as those larger than 5 templates in the normalized cohort. The Inverse Simpson Index was used to measure repertoire diversity. To capture all clonotypes, CMV-specificity analyses were performed on the non-normalized data set. Held by TCRdb, this immuneACCESS table contains in-frame sequences only and omits some clones. Under half of the omission traces to an unresolved V gene where checked; the cause of the rest is unknown. Clone size and V and J calls were adopted from that table, with D and trimming inferred from the DNA. The sample profile shows around 1,600 clones; about 67% of them were found once. In total, the top ten clones hold 25% to 30% of the sample.

Sequenced here: peripheral blood mononuclear cells, sampled 100 days after allogeneic stem cell transplant. This TCR was recovered from a female patient aged 60 to 70 who had an allogeneic stem cell transplant, so the T cells may come from the graft donor. Some clones in this sample may be carry-over from other donors' samples.

The CDR3 in this case is CASSYAGARYGYTF. The DNA is as follows: TGTGCCAGCAGTTACGCCGGAGCCCGCTATGGCTACACCTTC. The receptor chain draws on TRBV6-5 and TRBJ1-2, with the identity of the D gene unclear. CDR1 and CDR2, looked up from the germline V gene, are MNHEY and SVGAGI. The CDR3, from cysteine to phenylalanine, totals 14 residues. The DNA shown is the 42-base CDR3, in frame from base 1. V sheds 2 bases and J sheds 4 bases, leaving 11 bases between their ends.